This TCR beta chain was profiled in a study of T cells in tuberculosis. Study background: Sequenced TCRs come from CD1B-GMM tetramer-binding T cells. PBMC were archived before or within 7 days of starting treatment.

Time point of the sample: new active TB diagnosis, blood taken before or within 7 days of starting treatment. The CDR3 spans 18 residues. From germline, CDR1 is SGHVS and CDR2 FNYEAQ. J lost 4 bases, V lost 8 bases, and 19 bases had no gene match. Assay used: immunoSEQ multiplex PCR; TCRdb lists only in-frame clones, some missing. The sample consists of under 50,000 clones, less than 95% of them appearing once. The sequence came from an adult with tuberculosis. Sequencing used PBMCs, obtained at tuberculosis diagnosis. V and J are TRBV7-6 and TRBJ2-2, with 7 bases identical to TRBD1. CDR3: CASGPRQGGALITGELFF. The CDR3 region has the DNA TGTGCCAGCGGCCCGAGACAGGGTGGAGCCCTTATCACCGGGGAGCTGTTTTTT.